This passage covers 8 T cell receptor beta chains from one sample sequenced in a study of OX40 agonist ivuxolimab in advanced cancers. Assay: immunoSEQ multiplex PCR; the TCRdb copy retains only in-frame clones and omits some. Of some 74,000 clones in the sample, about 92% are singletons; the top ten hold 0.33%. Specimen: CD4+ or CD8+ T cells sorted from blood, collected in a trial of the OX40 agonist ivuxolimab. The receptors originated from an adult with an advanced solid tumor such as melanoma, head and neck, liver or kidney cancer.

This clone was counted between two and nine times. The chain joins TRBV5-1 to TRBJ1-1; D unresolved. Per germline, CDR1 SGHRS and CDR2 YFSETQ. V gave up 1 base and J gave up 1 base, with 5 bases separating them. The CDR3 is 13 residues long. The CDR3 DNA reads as TGCGCCAGCAGCTTGACACAGAACACTGAAGCTTTCTTT. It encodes CASSLTQNTEAFF.

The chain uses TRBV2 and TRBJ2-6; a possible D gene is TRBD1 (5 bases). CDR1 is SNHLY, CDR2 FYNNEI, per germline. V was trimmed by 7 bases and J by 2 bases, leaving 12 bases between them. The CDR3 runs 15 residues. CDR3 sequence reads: CASTLQGTGANVLTF. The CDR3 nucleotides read TGTGCCAGCACCCTCCAGGGAACTGGGGCCAACGTCCTGACTTTC.

The CDR3 is CASSRNREYQPQHF. The CDR3 coding sequence is TGTGCCAGCAGTCGAAACAGGGAGTATCAGCCCCAGCATTTT. The J gene is TRBJ1-5, the V gene TRBV2, with D maybe TRBD1 (6 bases). Trimming removed 5 bases from V and 5 bases from J, with 13 bases in between. This CDR3 has 14 amino acids. Germline V gives CDR1 SNHLY, CDR2 FYNNEI.

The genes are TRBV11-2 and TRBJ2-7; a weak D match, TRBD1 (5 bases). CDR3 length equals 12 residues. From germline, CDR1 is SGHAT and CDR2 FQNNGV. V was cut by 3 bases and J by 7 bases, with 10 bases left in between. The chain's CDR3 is CASSFPGREQYF. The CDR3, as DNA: TGTGCCAGCAGCTTCCCAGGGCGGGAGCAGTACTTC.

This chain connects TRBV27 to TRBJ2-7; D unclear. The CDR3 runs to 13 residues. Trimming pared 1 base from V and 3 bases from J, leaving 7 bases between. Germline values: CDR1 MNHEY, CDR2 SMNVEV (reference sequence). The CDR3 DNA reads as TGTGCCAGCAGTTTATGGCCAAACTACGAGCAGTACTTC. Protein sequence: CASSLWPNYEQYF.

CDR3: CAISELRTTGGAPYPYEQYF. The CDR3 coding sequence is TGTGCCATCAGTGAGCTGAGGACAACAGGGGGAGCCCCATATCCCTACGAGCAGTACTTC. The chain has TRBV10-3 and TRBJ2-7, with 8 positions matching TRBD1. J lost 2 bases, V lost 2 bases, and 20 bases had no gene match. The CDR3 loop spans 20 amino acids. Germline V gene lookup returns CDR1 ENHRY and CDR2 SYGVKD.

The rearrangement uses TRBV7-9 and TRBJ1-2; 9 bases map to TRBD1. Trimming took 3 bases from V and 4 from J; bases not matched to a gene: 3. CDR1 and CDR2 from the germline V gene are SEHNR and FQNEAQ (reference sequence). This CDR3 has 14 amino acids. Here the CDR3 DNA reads TGTGCCAGCAGCTTGGGACAGGGCGTCTATGGCTACACCTTC. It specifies CASSLGQGVYGYTF. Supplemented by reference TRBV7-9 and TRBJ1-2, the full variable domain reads DTGVSQNPRHKITKRGQNVTFRCDPISEHNRLYWYRQTLGQGPEFLTYFQNEAQLEKSRLLSDRFSAERPKGSFSTLEIQRTEQGDSAMYLCASSLGQGVYGYTFGSGTRLTVV.

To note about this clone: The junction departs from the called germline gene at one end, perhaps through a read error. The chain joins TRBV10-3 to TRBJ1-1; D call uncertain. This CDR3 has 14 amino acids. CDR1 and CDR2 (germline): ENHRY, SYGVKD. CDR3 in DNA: TGTGCCATCAGTAAGTCCAGAGAGAACACTGAAGCTTTCTTT. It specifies CAISKSRENTEAFF.